This TCR beta chain was found in a study of blood T cells in healthy people across ages. The length of the CDR3 is 21 residues. With 1 base clipped from V and 0 bases from J, the junction kept 13 bases outside the gene matches. Germline V gene data show CDR1 as DFQATT and CDR2 as SNEGSKA (reference sequence). Alongside a J-beta primer mix, a sample-barcoded 5' primer served in a second PCR lasting about 7 to 11 cycles. TCRdb reprocessed the 5' RACE reads with MiXCR, giving one entry per CDR3 protein. Seen here are some 760,000 distinct CDR3 sequences, roughly 25% observed once, and the top ten hold more than 8.5%. This sample also appeared in a second study, on T cells of mothers and their children.

The source of this sequence is a boy between 5 and 17 years old in good health. Sequencing was carried out using blood. The chain employs TRBV20-1 and TRBJ2-1; 15 bases match TRBD2. CDR3 nucleotide sequence: TGCAGTGCTAGAGGGGTGCCCGGACTAGCGGGAGGGCCTATCTCCTACAATGAGCAGTTCTTC. This codes for CSARGVPGLAGGPISYNEQFF.